This section outlines one T cell receptor (beta chain) sequence together with its context. The record originates from a study of CD8+CD57+ T cells in acquired aplastic anemia. The authors sequenced patients whose flow cytometry had shown CD8+CD57+ cell expansion. CDR3 and TCR beta VDJ profiling relied on genomic DNA as the template. In TCRdb, the reads were re-called with MiXCR into one record per CDR3 protein. The table lists roughly 280,000 distinct CDR3 sequences, approximately 58% of them singletons. CDR1 and CDR2 (germline): SSHAT, FNYEAQ (reference sequence). The CDR3 is made up of 16 amino acids. Between the trimmed V and J ends, which lost 1 base and 7 bases, there was a span of 17 bases.

This chain links TRBV7-7 with TRBJ2-1, with D possibly matching TRBD2 (5 bases). Sequenced sample: sorted CD4+, CD8+, or CD8+CD57+ T cells (not recorded which) from PBMCs. This TCR came from a human donor with aplastic anemia. This CDR3 reads CASSLGSGVAGNEQFF. CDR3 nucleotides: TGTGCCAGCAGCTTAGGCTCCGGGGTGGCCGGGAATGAGCAGTTCTTC.